The entry that follows covers one T cell receptor beta chain sequence. These data belong to a study of blood T cell repertoires in COVID-19. Overall study: Acute-phase and convalescent COVID-19 samples originated in the United States, Italy and Spain. Sources were T cells, B-cell-depleted T cells, or PBMCs; the material itself was cDNA or gDNA.

Germline CDR1 MDHEN, CDR2 SYDVKM. V lost 3 bases, J lost 0 bases, and 8 bases lay in between. The CDR3 is made up of 14 amino acids. In the authors' workflow: Estimation of nucleated cell counts was performed using reference gene primer amplification. The table came from immunoSEQ multiplex PCR; TCRdb's copy has only in-frame clones and leaves some out. V and J calls and clone size are those listed in that table; D and trimming were worked out from the DNA. Found here are tens of thousands of clones, roughly 80% of them singletons; the top ten hold 13% to 15%. This clonotype originated in a woman aged 70-85 years with acute or convalescent COVID-19. Sequenced: peripheral blood. J is TRBJ1-2 and V is TRBV28, with D perhaps matching TRBD1 (5 bases). DNA for the CDR3: TGTGCCAGCAGTTTCGGGGGTTCTAACTATGGCTACACCTTC. It codes for CASSFGGSNYGYTF.